This is a list of T cell receptor beta chains from one sample in a study of blood T cell repertoires in COVID-19. The method was immunoSEQ multiplex PCR; TCRdb's version includes in-frame clones alone and lacks a portion of them. The sample has around 60,000 clones, around 89% seen once. The specimen was peripheral blood. The source is a human donor in a cohort sampled during active COVID-19. CDR3s include the opening cysteine and the closing phenylalanine or tryptophan. The order of the fields is D gene, clone size, V gene, J gene, CDR3 DNA, CDR3 protein. The D gene is left open where the match is weak. For some rows the clone size is stated as once, few or many, or as a class when expanded; others skip it.

D: -; size: -; V: TRBV14; J: TRBJ2-1; DNA: TGTGCCAGCAGCCAAAGACAAACAGGGAAGTTTTACAATGAGCAGTTCTTC; CDR3: CASSQRQTGKFYNEQFF
D: TRBD1; size: -; V: TRBV28; J: TRBJ1-5; DNA: TGTGCCAGCAGTTTACAGGGGGCAATTCAGCCCCAGCATTTT; CDR3: CASSLQGAIQPQHF
D: -; size: -; V: TRBV5-5; J: TRBJ2-1; DNA: TGTGCCAGCAGCTCAACGGACAGAACCAATGAGCAGTTCTTC; CDR3: CASSSTDRTNEQFF
D: -; size: -; V: TRBV11-3; J: TRBJ2-1; DNA: TGTGCCAGCAGCTTACGGGGACTTACTCCGGAGCAGTTCTTC; CDR3: CASSLRGLTPEQFF
D: TRBD1; size: few; V: TRBV7-9; J: TRBJ1-5; DNA: TGTGCCAGCAGCTTGTATCCTGGGACAGCAAATCAGCCCCAGCATTTT; CDR3: CASSLYPGTANQPQHF
D: TRBD2; size: -; V: TRBV28; J: TRBJ2-4; DNA: TGTGCCAGCAGTTTGGTTAGCGGGATAATGAAAAACATTCAGTACTTC; CDR3: CASSLVSGIMKNIQYF
D: -; size: few; V: TRBV5-5; J: TRBJ2-1; DNA: TGTGCCAGCGACCCGGGTCGTGGGTACAATGAGCAGTTCTTC; CDR3: CASDPGRGYNEQFF
D: -; size: once; V: TRBV6-2/TRBV6-3; J: TRBJ2-7; DNA: TGTGCCAGCAGTTACAATGTACGGACTGTATCCTACGAGCAGTACTTC; CDR3: CASSYNVRTVSYEQYF
D: TRBD1; size: -; V: TRBV30; J: TRBJ1-2; DNA: TGTGCCTGGAGGGAGGGGGCTAGCTATGGCTACACCTTC; CDR3: CAWREGASYGYTF
D: -; size: -; V: TRBV3-1/TRBV3-2; J: TRBJ2-3; DNA: TGTGCCAGCAGGGGAGGTCCAGATACGCAGTATTTT; CDR3: CASRGGPDTQYF
D: TRBD2; size: once; V: TRBV3-1/TRBV3-2; J: TRBJ2-5; DNA: TGTGCCAGCAGCCAGGGGACTAGCGGGAGACGGGAGACCCAGTACTTC; CDR3: CASSQGTSGRRETQYF
D: TRBD1; size: -; V: TRBV24-1; J: TRBJ1-1; DNA: TGTGCCACCAGTGCCTCAGGGGGCCCGAACACTGAAGCTTTCTTT; CDR3: CATSASGGPNTEAFF
D: -; size: once; V: TRBV7-9; J: TRBJ2-3; DNA: TGTGCCAGCAGCTTTGGCTGGGGGGGCCGGACAGATACGCAGTATTTT; CDR3: CASSFGWGGRTDTQYF
D: TRBD2; size: -; V: TRBV15; J: TRBJ2-1; DNA: TGTGCCACCAGCAGAGAACGGGGGGACTACAATGAGCAGTTCTTC; CDR3: CATSRERGDYNEQFF
D: TRBD2; size: once; V: TRBV6-1; J: TRBJ2-1; DNA: TGTGCCAGCAGTGACCGACTAGCGGTGTACAATGAGCAGTTCTTC; CDR3: CASSDRLAVYNEQFF
D: TRBD2; size: once; V: TRBV2; J: TRBJ2-3; DNA: TGTGCCAGCAGGACCTCCCGGGGGGGAGGAGATACGCAGTATTTT; CDR3: CASRTSRGGGDTQYF
D: TRBD2; size: once; V: TRBV5-6; J: TRBJ2-7; DNA: TGTGCCAGCAGCTTGGGACTAGCGGGCTATGGGGAGCAGTACTTC; CDR3: CASSLGLAGYGEQYF
D: -; size: -; V: TRBV27; J: TRBJ1-2; DNA: TGTGCCAGCAGTTTTAGTCCAGGGTCTTATCGTGGCTACACCTTC; CDR3: CASSFSPGSYRGYTF
D: -; size: -; V: TRBV3-1/TRBV3-2; J: TRBJ1-5; DNA: TGTGCCAGCAGCCAAGAAATCGGGGTGGGGTATCAGCCCCAGCATTTT; CDR3: CASSQEIGVGYQPQHF